This passage covers 27 T cell receptor beta chains from one sample sequenced in a study of regulatory T cells in long-lasting Graves disease. Time point noted: newly diagnosed GD, antithyroid drugs for less than 3 months. Isolated PBMC RNA provided the starting material for the TCR library. Arm-PCR of CDR3 regions with iRepertoire HTBI primers generated TCR beta libraries. TCRdb independently ran MiXCR on the multiplex PCR reads; one entry per CDR3 protein. The table shows fewer than 550,000 distinct CDR3 sequences, with about 16% occurring only once. This sample was also put to use in a study of T cells in Graves' hyperthyroidism and ophthalmopathy.

Sequencing used peripheral blood mononuclear cells (PBMCs), obtained at new diagnosis, from a patient treated with antithyroid drugs. These receptors originate from a middle-aged woman with Graves disease.

Concerning this clonotype: A much larger clone lies one base from this, so it may be a read error. The chain employs TRBV18 and TRBJ2-1, with D hard to call. Germline V CDR1 and CDR2: KGHSH, LQKENI. This CDR3 contains 14 residues. Written as DNA, the CDR3 is TGTGCCGGCTCACCCCGGAGCTCCTACAATGAGCAGTTCTTC. Its translation is CAGSPRSSYNEQFF.

This clonotype came up many times. The rearrangement joins TRBV20-1 to TRBJ2-3; 12 bases fit TRBD2. The V and J ends lost 5 bases and 5 bases, in that order; junction bases with no gene match: 5. CDR1 is DFQATT and CDR2 is SNEGSKA in the germline V gene (reference sequence). The CDR3 length is 14 residues. This CDR3 reads CSAPLAGGIDTQYF. The CDR3 DNA follows: TGCAGTGCTCCTCTAGCGGGGGGGATAGATACGCAGTATTTT.

This clonotype was seen at least ten times. The chain is built from TRBV2 and TRBJ1-1; TRBD1 agrees at 10 bases. This CDR3 is 18 amino acids long. From germline, CDR1 is SNHLY and CDR2 FYNNEI. V gave up 3 bases and J gave up 3 bases; unmatched junction bases: 13. The CDR3 coding sequence is TGTGCCAGCAGTGATAACCGCGGGACAGGGGAACAGTACACTGAAGCTTTCTTT. Encoded protein: CASSDNRGTGEQYTEAFF.

This clonotype was counted ten times or more. The rearrangement joins TRBV6-1 to TRBJ2-7; TRBD1 or TRBD2 may be the D gene (5 bases each). Trimming removed 6 bases at V and 6 bases at J, with 21 bases between. The CDR3 spans 15 residues. Germline CDR1 MNHNS, CDR2 SASEGT. For the CDR3, the DNA is TGTGCCAGCAGACCCGGGCGAGGGGCCGGGGTCGAGCAGTACTTC. Residues: CASRPGRGAGVEQYF.

This clonotype has ten or more counts. The rearrangement uses TRBV12-3 or TRBV12-4 and TRBJ1-1, with 8 bases that match TRBD1. V gave up 6 bases and J gave up 0 bases; unmatched junction bases: 6. The CDR3 is made up of 15 amino acids. The CDR3 sequence: CASSPDRGLNTEAFF. Written as DNA, the CDR3 is TGTGCCAGCAGCCCTGACAGGGGTTTGAACACTGAAGCTTTCTTT.

This clonotype was found many times. The chain recombines TRBV6-5 with TRBJ2-3; D is uncertain. Germline CDR1 is MNHEY and CDR2 is SVGAGI. CDR3 length equals 15 residues. V lost 4 bases and J lost 4, with 15 bases in between. The CDR3 nucleotides read TGTGCCAGCAGTTCGGGCGCTGTGGGTCCAGATACGCAGTATTTT. Protein product: CASSSGAVGPDTQYF.

This clonotype showed up just a few times. This chain connects TRBV9 to TRBJ1-3, with TRBD1 identical over 7 bases. Germline lookup yields CDR1 SGDLS and CDR2 YYNGEE. The CDR3 is 17 residues long. The V and J ends lost 3 bases and 1 base, in that order; junction bases with no gene match: 10. The CDR3 is CASSDRSGGVSGNTIYF. Here the CDR3 DNA reads TGTGCCAGCAGCGATAGGTCAGGGGGGGTGTCTGGAAACACCATATATTTT.

The CDR3 DNA is TGTGCCAGCAGCCGTCGAGGGACTAGCGGGGTATACAATGAGCAGTTCTTC. Protein sequence: CASSRRGTSGVYNEQFF. This chain links TRBV3-1 with TRBJ2-1, with 13 nucleotides matching TRBD2. V lost 4 bases to trimming and J lost 4 bases; unmatched junction nucleotides: 7. In germline, CDR1 is LGHDT, CDR2 YNNKEL (reference sequence). This CDR3 has 17 residues.

In this sample, this clonotype turned up a few times. V is TRBV6-2 or TRBV6-3 and J is TRBJ1-3; D may be TRBD1 (5 bases). Trimming shortened V by 2 bases and J by 0 bases, and 8 bases separated the two germline ends. The CDR3 length is 15 residues. Germline V lookup: CDR1 MNHEY, CDR2 SVGEGT. The CDR3 sequence is CASSYLGGSGNTIYF. DNA of the CDR3: TGTGCCAGCAGTTACCTTGGGGGCTCTGGAAACACCATATATTTT.

The chain employs TRBV15 and TRBJ2-3, with D possibly TRBD2 on 5 matching bases. The CDR3 totals 15 residues. The V end lost 3 bases, the J end lost 1 base, and 11 bases lay between the germline ends. Germline-derived CDR1 and CDR2 are LNHNV and YYDKDF (reference sequence). CDR3 in DNA: TGTGCCACCAGCAGTCGGCTAGCTGGCACAGATACGCAGTATTTT. Its translation is CATSSRLAGTDTQYF.

This clonotype was seen only a few times. This sequence joins TRBV6-1 and TRBJ1-1, with TRBD1 identical over 8 bases. The CDR3 runs 16 residues. Germline V gives CDR1 MNHNS, CDR2 SASEGT. The V and J ends lost 6 bases and 0 bases, in that order; junction bases with no gene match: 9. In nucleotides, the CDR3 is TGTGCCAGCAGAGAAATGGACAGGGAAATGAACACTGAAGCTTTCTTT. It translates to CASREMDREMNTEAFF.

This clonotype was counted at least ten times. CDR3 in amino acids: CAAGSGSSYEQYF. The DNA for the CDR3 is TGTGCCGCTGGTAGCGGGAGCTCCTACGAGCAGTACTTC. V is TRBV3-1 and J is TRBJ2-7; the match to TRBD2 covers 9 bases. The J segment lost 0 bases and the V segment lost 11 bases, leaving 5 bases of the junction unmatched. Germline V lookup: CDR1 LGHDT, CDR2 YNNKEL (reference sequence). The CDR3 has 13 amino acids.

This clonotype was seen many times. Mismatch with germline at one junction end may stem from a read error. The chain uses TRBV5-1 and TRBJ1-1, with a possible D match to TRBD1 (5 bases). This CDR3 is built from 14 residues. Looked up from germline, CDR1 is SGHRS and CDR2 is YFSETQ. CDR3 protein: CASSLGQKNTEAFF. The CDR3 DNA follows: TGTGCCAGCAGCTTGGGGCAGAAGAACACTGAAGCTTTCTTT.

This clonotype was counted at least ten times. This rearrangement joins TRBV7-3 to TRBJ2-3, with D unclear. V gave up 5 bases and J gave up 5 bases, with 14 bases separating them. CDR3 size: 14 residues. Germline CDR1 reads SGHTA; CDR2 reads FQGTGA. The CDR3: CASSPRLGEDTQYF. In DNA, the CDR3 is TGTGCCAGCAGCCCCCGGCTTGGGGAAGATACGCAGTATTTT.

Ten or more counts support this clonotype. J is TRBJ1-5 and V is TRBV6-1, with D unclear. V was trimmed by 1 base and J by 5 bases, leaving 12 bases between them. Germline-derived CDR1 and CDR2 are MNHNS and SASEGT. CDR3 length equals 15 residues. The CDR3, as DNA: TGTGCCAGCAGTGAAGGGGCCGCGGCCCATCAGCCCCAGCATTTT. This encodes CASSEGAAAHQPQHF.

This chain connects TRBV28 to TRBJ1-1; D is possibly TRBD1 (5 bases). Germline CDR1 reads MDHEN; CDR2 reads SYDVKM. The CDR3 loop spans 17 amino acids. The V end was cut by 4 bases, the J end by 1 base, with 19 bases between. Written as DNA, the CDR3 is TGTGCCAGCAGTTCCCTTTCTAGTACAGGACCGAACACTGAAGCTTTCTTT. This codes for CASSSLSSTGPNTEAFF.

This clonotype showed up many times. The CDR3 sequence is CASSLVQGRTDTQYF. In nucleotides, the CDR3 is TGTGCCAGCAGCTTAGTACAGGGGAGGACAGATACGCAGTATTTT. The chain employs TRBV7-8 and TRBJ2-3; TRBD1 is a possible D gene (7 bases). The CDR3 runs 15 residues. The ends were cut back, 1 base at V and 3 bases at J, with 11 bases in the middle. Germline V gene lookup returns CDR1 SGHVS and CDR2 FQNEAQ.

The chain is built from TRBV12-3 or TRBV12-4 and TRBJ1-3, with D hard to call. This CDR3 is built from 16 residues. V was clipped by 2 bases and J by 1 base, with 12 bases between them. The CDR3 bases are TGTGCCAGCAGTTTATGGAACCTTGTGTCTGGAAACACCATATATTTT. This gives the protein CASSLWNLVSGNTIYF.

This clonotype has ten or more counts. The chain is built from TRBV6-5 and TRBJ1-1; unclear D gene. The CDR3 contains 13 residues. The V gene's germline CDR1 is MNHEY and CDR2 SVGAGI. V lost 3 bases and J lost 0, with 5 bases in between. CDR3 sequence: CASSYAVNTEAFF. CDR3 DNA sequence: TGTGCCAGCAGTTATGCGGTGAACACTGAAGCTTTCTTT.

This clonotype was recorded many times. The rearrangement uses TRBV7-9 and TRBJ2-7, with TRBD2 as a possible D gene (5 bases). The CDR3 covers 15 residues. Trimming shortened V by 5 bases and J by 2 bases, and 16 bases separated the two germline ends. CDR1 SEHNR and CDR2 FQNEAQ come from the germline V gene (reference sequence). CDR3 nucleotides: TGTGCCAGCAGCCATTCATCCGGGAATACCTACGAGCAGTACTTC. Residues: CASSHSSGNTYEQYF.

This chain links TRBV10-3 with TRBJ2-2; D is possibly TRBD1 (5 bases). Germline V gene data show CDR1 as ENHRY and CDR2 as SYGVKD. CDR3 size: 14 residues. V shed 11 bases and J shed 2 bases, with 15 bases lying between them. CDR3 residues: CAATPDTNTGELFF. CDR3 nucleotide sequence: TGTGCCGCAACCCCGGACACCAACACCGGGGAGCTGTTTTTT.

This chain connects TRBV6-1 to TRBJ2-1, with TRBD1 as a possible D gene (6 bases). Per the germline V gene, CDR1 is MNHNS and CDR2 is SASEGT. The CDR3 has 15 residues. Trimming took off 3 bases at V and 0 bases at J, with 9 bases between the two ends. The CDR3: CASSDQTGSYNEQFF. The CDR3 bases are TGTGCCAGCAGTGATCAGACAGGCTCCTACAATGAGCAGTTCTTC.

In its sample, this clonotype was seen many times. This chain connects TRBV27 to TRBJ1-1; D is unclear. The CDR3 contains 12 residues. Germline V lookup: CDR1 MNHEY, CDR2 SMNVEV (reference sequence). Deletions cut 8 bases from V and 2 bases from J, with 9 bases between. The CDR3 protein is CASGRTNTEAFF. CDR3 nucleotide sequence: TGTGCCAGCGGACGGACTAACACTGAAGCTTTCTTT.

The chain recombines TRBV24-1 with TRBJ2-3; 10 bases line up with TRBD1. The germline V gene has CDR1 KGHDR and CDR2 SFDVKD. With V trimmed by 5 bases and J by 2 bases, 6 bases remained unmatched. The CDR3 extends over 16 amino acids. In DNA, the CDR3 is TGTGCCACCAGTGGGACAGGGGGGGGTCACACAGATACGCAGTATTTT. The encoded protein is CATSGTGGGHTDTQYF.

This clonotype was recorded many times. V usage is TRBV12-3 or TRBV12-4 and J usage is TRBJ2-7; no definite D call. The V end was cut by 4 bases, the J end by 5 bases, with 12 bases between. CDR3 length: 13 amino acids. DNA of the CDR3: TGTGCCAGCAGTTCCTCACTCGACCACGAGCAGTACTTC. It is translated as CASSSSLDHEQYF.

The table lists this clonotype with many counts. The V and J genes are TRBV6-1 and TRBJ2-1; no firm D call. Trimming took off 6 bases at V and 3 bases at J, with 21 bases between the two ends. There are 17 residues in the CDR3. Germline lookup yields CDR1 MNHNS and CDR2 SASEGT. The chain's CDR3 is CASSNQLKRLNYNEQFF. CDR3 nucleotide sequence: TGTGCCAGCAGCAACCAGCTTAAGAGATTAAACTACAATGAGCAGTTCTTC.

This clonotype was seen a handful of times. The chain is built from TRBV4-1 and TRBJ1-2; D perhaps matches TRBD1 (5 bases). CDR1 and CDR2 (germline): MGHRA, YSYEKL. Trimming removed 3 bases from V and 1 base from J, with 9 bases in between. The CDR3 is 14 amino acids. The CDR3, as DNA: TGCGCCAGCAGCCAGGGGACTTATAACTATGGCTACACCTTC. This translates into CASSQGTYNYGYTF.